The 17 T cell receptor beta chains presented below share a single source sample, sequenced in a study of lymphopenia after photon versus proton radiotherapy. Clones were sequenced by immunoSEQ multiplex PCR, and TCRdb holds only the in-frame ones, with some missing. The sample holds 10,000 to 15,000 clones, around 90% seen once. The specimen was peripheral blood, collected from a patient treated with photon-based radiotherapy. The source is a man between 60 and 75 years old with pancreatic cancer.

This chain links TRBV6-1 with TRBJ2-5, with D hard to call. The V and J ends lost 4 bases and 2 bases respectively, with 5 bases between them. The CDR3 runs 12 residues. Germline values: CDR1 MNHNS, CDR2 SASEGT. The CDR3 coding sequence is TGTGCCAGCAGTGGAGATCAAGAGACCCAGTACTTC. Protein sequence: CASSGDQETQYF.

This chain uses TRBV2 with TRBJ2-4; maybe TRBD1 (6 bases). Deletions cut 3 bases from V and 1 base from J, with 10 bases between. The germline gives CDR1 SNHLY, CDR2 FYNNEI. There are 15 residues in the CDR3. CDR3 in DNA: TGTGCCAGCAGTGAGGGGGCTTTCGCCAAAAACATTCAGTACTTC. It specifies CASSEGAFAKNIQYF.

The genes are TRBV9 and TRBJ1-2; 7 positions match TRBD1. Germline V CDR1 and CDR2: SGDLS, YYNGEE. The CDR3 has 17 amino acids. J lost 1 base, V lost 3 bases, and 12 bases had no gene match. The CDR3 coding sequence is TGTGCCAGCAGCGCGGGGACAGAGAGTTACCTTAACTATGGCTACACCTTC. Protein product: CASSAGTESYLNYGYTF.

CDR3: CASTAGKGSGNTIYF. The CDR3 nucleotides are TGTGCCAGCACCGCAGGCAAGGGCTCTGGAAACACCATATATTTT. The genes are TRBV6-6 and TRBJ1-3; D is unclear. Germline loops: CDR1 MNHNY, CDR2 SVGAGI (reference sequence). The germline V and J ends were trimmed by 7 bases and 0 bases, with 13 bases remaining between them. This CDR3 has 15 amino acids.

This chain uses TRBV6-5 with TRBJ1-1, with D unresolved. CDR1 is MNHEY, CDR2 SVGAGI, per germline. Trimming removed 11 bases from V and 1 base from J, with 14 bases in between. CDR3 length: 13 residues. In DNA form, the CDR3 reads TGTGCCGCGTGGTTTCGGGCGAACACTGAAGCTTTCTTT. It translates to CAAWFRANTEAFF.

The CDR3 nucleotides read TGCGCCAGCATCCCTAGCGGGGGGACCAATGAGCAGTTCTTC. Translation gives CASIPSGGTNEQFF. The chain joins TRBV5-1 to TRBJ2-1; 11 bases align to TRBD2. Germline V CDR1 and CDR2: SGHRS, YFSETQ. V shed 6 bases, J shed 6 bases, and the junction held 5 bases outside the gene matches. The length of the CDR3 is 14 residues.

V usage is TRBV27 and J usage is TRBJ1-6; TRBD1 is a possible D gene (6 bases). With 6 bases removed from V and 0 bases from J, the gap between germline ends came to 18 bases. Germline lookup yields CDR1 MNHEY and CDR2 SMNVEV (reference sequence). The CDR3 spans 18 residues. DNA of the CDR3: TGTGCCAGCAGCCGGGACAAGCCCACCAACTCCTATAATTCACCCCTCCACTTT. The encoded protein is CASSRDKPTNSYNSPLHF.

This chain uses TRBV6-1 with TRBJ1-2, with D perhaps TRBD1 (6 bases). CDR1 and CDR2 (germline): MNHNS, SASEGT. Trimming cost V 5 bases and J 4 bases, with 8 bases left between them. This CDR3 region has 12 residues. CDR3: CASSSQGYGYTF. CDR3 DNA sequence: TGTGCCAGCAGTTCACAGGGCTATGGCTACACCTTC.

The J gene is TRBJ1-1, the V gene TRBV5-1; 9 nucleotides line up with TRBD1. The CDR3 loop spans 12 amino acids. The J segment lost 11 bases and the V segment lost 4 bases, leaving 6 bases of the junction unmatched. Germline CDR1 is SGHRS and CDR2 is YFSETQ. Here the CDR3 reads CASSPGQGRAFF. CDR3 DNA: TGCGCCAGCAGCCCGGGACAGGGACGTGCTTTCTTT.

The chain uses TRBV10-2 and TRBJ1-1; D is uncertain. CDR3 length: 14 amino acids. CDR1 and CDR2 (germline): WSHSY, SAAADI. Trimming cost V 6 bases and J 4 bases, with 15 bases left between them. The CDR3 protein is CASRVELSATEAFF. CDR3 nucleotides: TGCGCCAGCAGGGTCGAGCTGTCCGCCACTGAAGCTTTCTTT.

J is TRBJ1-3 and V is TRBV5-5; 8 bases match TRBD1. The V gene end was trimmed by 1 base and the J gene end by 2 bases; junction bases not matched to a gene: 8. The CDR3 covers 17 residues. Germline V gives CDR1 SGHKS, CDR2 YYEKEE (reference sequence). Here the CDR3 reads CASSLTRQGITGNTIYF. The DNA of the CDR3 is TGTGCCAGCAGCTTGACCAGACAGGGGATAACTGGAAACACCATATATTTT.

V usage is TRBV11-2 and J usage is TRBJ2-7, with TRBD1 as a possible D gene (7 bases). The CDR3 contains 15 residues. From germline, CDR1 is SGHAT and CDR2 FQNNGV. Trimming stripped 2 bases from V and 2 bases from J, with 13 bases between. The CDR3 DNA follows: TGTGCCAGCAGCTTAAGGCGGGGACAGCCCTACGAGCAGTACTTC. It translates to CASSLRRGQPYEQYF.

The chain links TRBV6-1 to TRBJ2-7; D may be TRBD1 or TRBD2 (5 bases each). The germline gives CDR1 MNHNS, CDR2 SASEGT. The CDR3 totals 14 residues. The germline V and J ends were trimmed by 5 bases and 6 bases, with 17 bases remaining between them. CDR3 DNA: TGTGCCAGCAGTCCCTGGGGCAGGGAGAGCGAGCAGTACTTC. Amino acid sequence: CASSPWGRESEQYF.

In this sample, this clone turned up a few times. The chain employs TRBV4-3 and TRBJ2-5, with D perhaps TRBD2 (6 bases). V was pared by 0 bases and J by 3 bases, with 23 bases between. Germline V gene lookup returns CDR1 LGHNA and CDR2 YSLEER. This CDR3 has 19 amino acids. CDR3 in DNA: TGCGCCAGCAGCCAAGATTATAGGTTGCAAGCGGGCCGTGAAGAGACCCAGTACTTC. Translated, it gives CASSQDYRLQAGREETQYF.

The chain links TRBV6-4 to TRBJ2-2; tentative D call: TRBD2 (7 bases). CDR1 MRHNA and CDR2 SNTAGT come from the germline V gene. This CDR3 has 18 residues. V lost 2 bases, J lost 2 bases, and 18 bases lay in between. Written as DNA, the CDR3 is TGTGCCAGCAGTGACAGAATCAACCGGGGGGCAAACACCGGGGAGCTGTTTTTT. Its protein product is CASSDRINRGANTGELFF.

The chain is built from TRBV21-1 and TRBJ1-2; the table's D call, TRBD1, was not checked against the DNA. TRBV21-1 is reported as a pseudogene. The CDR3 consists of 13 residues. This chain's CDR3 is CASSYGTGCGYTF. CDR3 bases: TGTGCCAGCAGCTATGGGACAGGCTGTGGCTACACCTTC.

The rearrangement joins TRBV18 to TRBJ2-2, with D uncertain. The CDR3 spans 13 residues. Germline-derived CDR1 and CDR2 are KGHSH and LQKENI. Trimming removed 4 bases from V and 5 bases from J, with 8 bases in between. This chain's CDR3 is CASSQRTTGELFF. Written as DNA, the CDR3 is TGTGCCAGCTCACAGAGGACGACCGGGGAGCTGTTTTTT.